This TCR beta chain comes out of a study of Ad26.COV2.S vaccination and SARS-CoV-2 variants. Noted treatment: about 20 received Ad26.COV2.S at low or high dose, single or two shots; five or six received placebo; per-sample allocation not given. Collection of samples fell on day 63 after the first vaccine or placebo injection. Data came from immunoSEQ multiplex PCR; TCRdb stores just in-frame clones and leaves some out. The sample shows roughly 500,000 clones, nearly 90% of them seen only once. This CDR3 spans 14 amino acids. CDR1 SGHDT and CDR2 YYEEEE come from the germline V gene. Trimming cost V 0 bases and J 1 base, with 6 bases left between them. Details on this clone: Distinct nucleotide sequences in the sample also encode this CDR3.

The specimen was peripheral blood, collected in a trial of Ad26.COV2.S vaccine versus placebo. This chain connects TRBV5-6 to TRBJ2-3, with unresolved D. The clonotype comes from a person between 18 and 65 years old who received the Ad26.COV2.S COVID-19 vaccine or a placebo. CDR3 nucleotide sequence: TGTGCCAGCAGCTTGGGGGCGCGCACAGATACGCAGTATTTT. It encodes CASSLGARTDTQYF. Drawing the rest from reference TRBV5-6 and TRBJ2-3, the complete variable domain is DAGVTQSPTHLIKTRGQQVTLRCSPKSGHDTVSWYQQALGQGPQFIFQYYEEEERQRGNFPDRFSGHQFPNYSSELNVNALLLGDSALYLCASSLGARTDTQYFGPGTRLTVL.